This is a list of T cell receptor beta chains from one sample in a study of CD8+ T cells in alopecia areata. Assay used: immunoSEQ multiplex PCR; TCRdb lists only in-frame clones, some missing. The sample lists hundreds of thousands of clones, 50% to 75% occurring once. This material consisted of CD4+ T cells sorted from blood, taken between weeks 51 and 52, from a patient treated with tofacitinib. The receptor set was obtained from a human donor with alopecia areata. Both conserved end residues are part of each CDR3. D genes are given only for firm matches. Part of the rows lack a size; the others show once, few, many or a class for expanded clones.

.	TRBV11-2	TRBJ1-2	few	TGTGCCAGCAGCTTAGTGGCAGAAACTAACTATGGCTACACCTTC	CASSLVAETNYGYTF
TRBD1	TRBV4-1	TRBJ2-7	few	TGCGCCAGCAGCCTCGACAGGGGAAGGGCCGAGCAGTACTTC	CASSLDRGRAEQYF
TRBD1	TRBV7-6	TRBJ1-5	.	TGTGCCAGCAGCCCGACAGGGAATCTGCGGCAGCCCCAGCATTTT	CASSPTGNLRQPQHF
.	TRBV5-1	TRBJ1-2	.	TGCGCCAGCAGCTGGTTTATCGCGGGAGATAGAGAGGGCTACACCTTC	CASSWFIAGDREGYTF
TRBD2	TRBV30	TRBJ2-5	.	TGTGCCTGGAGTGTACCGGGGGGGCGGGAGACCCAGTACTTC	CAWSVPGGRETQYF
.	TRBV5-1	TRBJ1-1	.	TGCGCCAGCAGCCCCGTGGGGAACACTGAAGCTTTCTTT	CASSPVGNTEAFF
TRBD2	TRBV29-1	TRBJ2-1	few	TGCAGCGTTTCTAGAGCTAGCGGCTCCTACAATGAGCAGTTCTTC	CSVSRASGSYNEQFF
.	TRBV30	TRBJ1-6	few	TGTGCCTGGAGGATGACCGGGACACCTTTTTCACCCCTCCACTTT	CAWRMTGTPFSPLHF
.	TRBV30	TRBJ2-3	.	TGTGCCTGGAGTGCCCAGGGGCCCGGGGTCTTGACAGATACGCAGTATTTT	CAWSAQGPGVLTDTQYF
.	TRBV2	TRBJ2-7	many	TGTGCCAGCAGTGCAGGGAGGATCACCTACGAGCAGTACTTC	CASSAGRITYEQYF
.	TRBV25-1	TRBJ1-1	.	TGTGCCAGCAAAGAGGGCAGGGAGAACACTGAAGCTTTCTTT	CASKEGRENTEAFF
.	TRBV6-5	TRBJ1-6	.	TGTGCCAGCACCCAATGGGGTGAAGGGGATTCACCCCTCCACTTT	CASTQWGEGDSPLHF
.	TRBV4-3	TRBJ2-1	.	TGCGCCAGCAGCCAAGATGGGCTAGGGAATGAGCAGTTCTTC	CASSQDGLGNEQFF
.	TRBV30	TRBJ2-7	.	TGTGCCTGGACCGTTGAAAGGGACTCTTACTACGAGCAGTACTTC	CAWTVERDSYYEQYF
.	TRBV15	TRBJ1-6	.	TGTGCCACCAGCAGAGTAAGAGCGAGCTCCTATAATTCACCCCTCCACTTT	CATSRVRASSYNSPLHF
.	TRBV4-1	TRBJ2-7	.	TGCGCCAGCAGCCAAGCCTTCTCCTACGAGCAGTACTTC	CASSQAFSYEQYF
.	TRBV2	TRBJ2-3	.	TGTGCCAGCAGTGAACAGCGCACAGATACGCAGTATTTT	CASSEQRTDTQYF
TRBD1	TRBV27	TRBJ1-6	.	TGTGCCAGCAAGTCTTTCCTGGGACAGGGGAATTCACCCCTCCACTTT	CASKSFLGQGNSPLHF
.	TRBV7-2	TRBJ2-7	.	TGTGCCAGCAGCTTCCCGGAGGACGGAAAAAGGGGCTACGAGCAGTACTTC	CASSFPEDGKRGYEQYF
.	TRBV2	TRBJ1-5	.	TGTGCCAGCAGTGCGGGTATGGGTCAGCCCCAGCATTTT	CASSAGMGQPQHF
.	TRBV5-4	TRBJ2-1	few	TGTGCCAGCAGCTTGGATAGGGTTAAGGGCAATGAGCAGTTCTTC	CASSLDRVKGNEQFF
.	TRBV5-1	TRBJ2-7	.	TGCGCCAGCAGCTTAGGCGGCTACGAGCAGTACTTC	CASSLGGYEQYF
.	TRBV30	TRBJ1-1	.	TGTGCCTGGGGATCCAGGAGGGGTAGAGCGCTGAACACTGAAGCTTTCTTT	CAWGSRRGRALNTEAFF
TRBD1	TRBV9	TRBJ2-5	.	TGTGCCAGCAGCGTAGTAGGGGGCGCAGAGACCCAGTACTTC	CASSVVGGAETQYF
.	TRBV29-1	TRBJ1-1	.	TGCAGCGTAGGGCCCGGGGCTTTCTTT	CSVGPGAFF
.	TRBV9	TRBJ2-7	.	TGTGCCAGCAGCGTAGGGGTAGCCGCCTCGGGGGAGCAGTACTTC	CASSVGVAASGEQYF